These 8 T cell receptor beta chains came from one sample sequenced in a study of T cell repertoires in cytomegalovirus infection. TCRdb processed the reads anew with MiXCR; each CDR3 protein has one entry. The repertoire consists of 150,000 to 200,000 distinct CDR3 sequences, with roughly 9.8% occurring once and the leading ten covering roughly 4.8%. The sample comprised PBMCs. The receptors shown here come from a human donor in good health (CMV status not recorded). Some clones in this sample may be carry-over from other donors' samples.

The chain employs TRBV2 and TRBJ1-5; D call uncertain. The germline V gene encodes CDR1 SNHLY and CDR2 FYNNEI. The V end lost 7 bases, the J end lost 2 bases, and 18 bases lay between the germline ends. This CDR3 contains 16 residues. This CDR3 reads CASTKDAAGGNQPQHF. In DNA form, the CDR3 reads TGTGCCAGCACCAAGGACGCAGCGGGTGGCAATCAGCCCCAGCATTTT.

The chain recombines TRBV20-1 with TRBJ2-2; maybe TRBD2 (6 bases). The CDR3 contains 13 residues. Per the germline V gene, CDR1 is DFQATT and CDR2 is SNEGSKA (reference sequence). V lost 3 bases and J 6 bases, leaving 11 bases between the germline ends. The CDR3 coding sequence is TGCAGTGCTAGGACGGGAGAGGCCGGGGAGCTGTTTTTT. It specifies CSARTGEAGELFF.

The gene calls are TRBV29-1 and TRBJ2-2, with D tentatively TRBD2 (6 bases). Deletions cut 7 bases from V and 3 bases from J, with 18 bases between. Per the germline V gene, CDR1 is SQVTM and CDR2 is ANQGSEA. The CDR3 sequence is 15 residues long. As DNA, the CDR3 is TGCAGCGGGATGGGTAGCGGCCCAGACACCGGGGAGCTGTTTTTT. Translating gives CSGMGSGPDTGELFF.

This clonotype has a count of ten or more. The CDR3 region has the DNA TGTGCCAGCAGAAACAGACAGGGTAACACCGGGGAGCTGTTTTTT. Translating it yields CASRNRQGNTGELFF. The chain joins TRBV7-2 to TRBJ2-2, with 7 nucleotides matching TRBD1. V was clipped by 6 bases and J by 2 bases; unmatched bases: 6. CDR1 and CDR2 (germline): SGHTA, FQGNSA. CDR3 size: 15 residues.

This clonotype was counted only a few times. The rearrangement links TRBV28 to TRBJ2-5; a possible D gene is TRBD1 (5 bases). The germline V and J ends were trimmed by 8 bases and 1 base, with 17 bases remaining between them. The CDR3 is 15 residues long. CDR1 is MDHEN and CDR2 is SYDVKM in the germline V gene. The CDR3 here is CASSWGRQLQETQYF. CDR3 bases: TGTGCCAGCTCGTGGGGCCGACAGCTCCAAGAGACCCAGTACTTC.

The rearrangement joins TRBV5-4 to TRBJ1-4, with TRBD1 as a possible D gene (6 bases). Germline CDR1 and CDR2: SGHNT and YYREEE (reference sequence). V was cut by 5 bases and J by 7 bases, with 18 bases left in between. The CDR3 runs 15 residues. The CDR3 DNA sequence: TGTGCCAGCAGTCTGGAGAGGGGGAGCAGTGAAAAACTGTTTTTT. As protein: CASSLERGSSEKLFF.

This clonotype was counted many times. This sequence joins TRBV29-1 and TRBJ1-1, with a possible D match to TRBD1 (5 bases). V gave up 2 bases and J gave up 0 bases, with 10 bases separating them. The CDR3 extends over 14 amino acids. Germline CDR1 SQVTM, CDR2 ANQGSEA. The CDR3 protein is CSVERTNMNTEAFF. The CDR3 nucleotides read TGCAGCGTTGAAAGGACAAATATGAACACTGAAGCTTTCTTT. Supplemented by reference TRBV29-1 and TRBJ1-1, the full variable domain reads SAVISQKPSRDICQRGTSLTIQCQVDSQVTMMFWYRQQPGQSLTLIATANQGSEATYESGFVIDKFPISRPNLTFSTLTVSNMSPEDSSIYLCSVERTNMNTEAFFGQGTRLTVV.

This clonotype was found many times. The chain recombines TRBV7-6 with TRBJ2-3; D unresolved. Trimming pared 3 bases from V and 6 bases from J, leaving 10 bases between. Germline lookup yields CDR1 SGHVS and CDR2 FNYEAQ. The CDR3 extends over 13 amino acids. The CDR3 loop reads CASSFSGLDTQYF. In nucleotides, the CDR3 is TGTGCCAGCAGCTTTTCCGGTTTGGATACGCAGTATTTT. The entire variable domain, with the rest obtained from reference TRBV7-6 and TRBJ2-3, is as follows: GAGVSQSPRYKVTKRGQDVALRCDPISGHVSLYWYRQALGQGPEFLTYFNYEAQQDKSGLPNDRFSAERPEGSISTLTIQRTEQRDSAMYRCASSFSGLDTQYFGPGTRLTVL.